The rows below give T cell receptor beta chains drawn from one sample of a study of T-cell memory formation after mild COVID-19. TCRdb independently ran MiXCR on the 5' RACE reads; one entry per CDR3 protein. The sample gives roughly 160,000 distinct CDR3 sequences, 11% of which show up once; approximately 3.8% is in the top ten. Sequenced sample: PBMCs or a T cell subset sorted from them (not recorded which). The receptors were gathered from a man younger than 35 who had mild COVID-19 (a few samples of this study predate the infection). Cell type and time point are not known. Each CDR3 is given without its conserved first and last residue. The D gene is left open where the match is weak.

D gene: TRBD1; V gene: TRBV5-1; CDR3 length: 15; J gene: TRBJ1-6; CDR3 protein: ASRQRGGQGPDSPLH
D gene: -; V gene: TRBV20-1; CDR3 length: 11; J gene: TRBJ1-6; CDR3 protein: SASEDNNSPLH
D gene: -; V gene: TRBV7-2; CDR3 length: 10; J gene: TRBJ1-1; CDR3 protein: ASSSVFAEAF
D gene: -; V gene: TRBV5-4; CDR3 length: 13; J gene: TRBJ2-1; CDR3 protein: ASSLVGNSYNEQF
D gene: -; V gene: TRBV7-3; CDR3 length: 11; J gene: TRBJ2-5; CDR3 protein: ASSLERQETQY
D gene: -; V gene: TRBV21-1; CDR3 length: 11; J gene: TRBJ1-5; CDR3 protein: ASRTGKNQPQH
D gene: -; V gene: TRBV12-3/TRBV12-4; CDR3 length: 11; J gene: TRBJ1-1; CDR3 protein: ASSPTGVTEAF
D gene: -; V gene: TRBV3-1; CDR3 length: 11; J gene: TRBJ2-1; CDR3 protein: ASSQGRRTEQF
D gene: -; V gene: TRBV5-1; CDR3 length: 12; J gene: TRBJ2-5; CDR3 protein: ASSRNWDQETQY
D gene: -; V gene: TRBV4-1; CDR3 length: 11; J gene: TRBJ1-4; CDR3 protein: ASSQVLSEKLF
D gene: TRBD1; V gene: TRBV11-2; CDR3 length: 12; J gene: TRBJ2-7; CDR3 protein: ASSGGTGEGEQY
D gene: -; V gene: TRBV2; CDR3 length: 10; J gene: TRBJ2-3; CDR3 protein: ASRRDSDTQY
D gene: -; V gene: TRBV12-3/TRBV12-4; CDR3 length: 12; J gene: TRBJ2-7; CDR3 protein: ASSLLAGQNEQY
D gene: -; V gene: TRBV18; CDR3 length: 13; J gene: TRBJ2-7; CDR3 protein: ASSHPNRVPTEQY
D gene: -; V gene: TRBV6-5; CDR3 length: 13; J gene: TRBJ1-6; CDR3 protein: ASSYSSQGNSPLH
D gene: -; V gene: TRBV18; CDR3 length: 13; J gene: TRBJ1-2; CDR3 protein: ASSPRVDSNYGYT
D gene: -; V gene: TRBV12-3/TRBV12-4; CDR3 length: 12; J gene: TRBJ2-7; CDR3 protein: ASSLPKSPYEQY
D gene: TRBD2; V gene: TRBV7-2; CDR3 length: 12; J gene: TRBJ2-7; CDR3 protein: ASSIRLAVYEQY
D gene: TRBD2; V gene: TRBV4-1; CDR3 length: 16; J gene: TRBJ2-4; CDR3 protein: ASSQGVAGGQWGNIQY
D gene: -; V gene: TRBV11-3; CDR3 length: 14; J gene: TRBJ2-2; CDR3 protein: ASSFGHSLNTGELF
D gene: TRBD2; V gene: TRBV6-2/TRBV6-3; CDR3 length: 11; J gene: TRBJ2-1; CDR3 protein: ASSQGLAGGQF
D gene: -; V gene: TRBV9; CDR3 length: 14; J gene: TRBJ2-2; CDR3 protein: ASSVVGTINTGELF
D gene: -; V gene: TRBV7-7; CDR3 length: 12; J gene: TRBJ2-5; CDR3 protein: ASSQTSVQETQY
D gene: -; V gene: TRBV20-1; CDR3 length: 11; J gene: TRBJ1-1; CDR3 protein: NARGALNTEAF
D gene: TRBD1; V gene: TRBV20-1; CDR3 length: 14; J gene: TRBJ1-2; CDR3 protein: SAFGDRGRWVLGYT
D gene: TRBD1; V gene: TRBV4-2; CDR3 length: 18; J gene: TRBJ1-5; CDR3 protein: ASSQVTLTGGAGSNQPQH
D gene: TRBD2; V gene: TRBV20-1; CDR3 length: 12; J gene: TRBJ2-1; CDR3 protein: SARVAGSYNEQF
D gene: -; V gene: TRBV4-1; CDR3 length: 15; J gene: TRBJ2-3; CDR3 protein: ASSQVLGLGGFDTQY